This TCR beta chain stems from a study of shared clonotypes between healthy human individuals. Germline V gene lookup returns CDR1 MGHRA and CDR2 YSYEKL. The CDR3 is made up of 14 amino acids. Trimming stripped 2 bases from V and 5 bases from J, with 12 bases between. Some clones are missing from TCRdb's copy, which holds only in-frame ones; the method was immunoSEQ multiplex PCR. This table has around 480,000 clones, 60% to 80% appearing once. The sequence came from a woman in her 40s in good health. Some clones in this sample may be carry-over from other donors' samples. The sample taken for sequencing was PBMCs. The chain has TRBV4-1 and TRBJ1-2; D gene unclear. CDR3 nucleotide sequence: TGCGCCAGCAGCCAATATCAGGATTTATATGGCTACACCTTC. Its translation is CASSQYQDLYGYTF.